The rows below give T cell receptor beta chains drawn from one sample of a study of OX40 agonist ivuxolimab in advanced cancers. Assay used: immunoSEQ multiplex PCR; TCRdb lists only in-frame clones, some missing. The sample records 55,000 to 80,000 clones, about 88% being singletons. Sequencing was performed on CD4+ or CD8+ T cells sorted from blood, taken in a trial of the OX40 agonist ivuxolimab. These receptors originate from an adult with an advanced solid tumor such as melanoma, head and neck, liver or kidney cancer. CDR3s include the opening cysteine and the closing phenylalanine or tryptophan. D genes are given only for firm matches. Only some rows state a clone size, as once, few, many or a class for expanded clones.

d_call	v_call	clone_size	j_call	cdr3_aa	cdr3_nt
-	TRBV5-4	-	TRBJ2-3	CASSLEVVIKSDTQYF	TGTGCCAGCAGCTTGGAGGTAGTCATTAAATCAGATACGCAGTATTTT
-	TRBV5-6	once	TRBJ2-6	CASSLAVPGANVLTF	TGTGCCAGCAGCTTGGCGGTCCCTGGGGCCAACGTCCTGACTTTC
-	TRBV19	-	TRBJ1-1	CASSIRGMNTEAFF	TGTGCCAGTAGTATTCGGGGTATGAACACTGAAGCTTTCTTT
TRBD1	TRBV10-3	-	TRBJ2-2	CAIRMGTGGTGELFF	TGTGCCATCAGGATGGGGACAGGGGGCACCGGGGAGCTGTTTTTT
-	TRBV11-3	-	TRBJ2-3	CASSSAGTSHTDTQYF	TGTGCCAGCAGCTCCGCCGGGACTTCTCACACAGATACGCAGTATTTT
-	TRBV7-6	once	TRBJ2-1	CASSTGSNEQFF	TGTGCCAGCAGCACAGGGAGCAATGAGCAGTTCTTC
-	TRBV19	-	TRBJ2-6	CASSPRGAGANVLTF	TGTGCCAGTAGTCCCAGGGGGGCTGGGGCCAACGTCCTGACTTTC
-	TRBV5-4	-	TRBJ2-7	CASSLIGGTASYEQYF	TGTGCCAGCAGCTTAATCGGGGGGACAGCTTCCTACGAGCAGTACTTC
TRBD2	TRBV18	-	TRBJ2-5	CASSPRGLDGVRETQYF	TGTGCCAGCTCACCACGTGGACTAGATGGTGTACGAGAGACCCAGTACTTC
-	TRBV5-4	-	TRBJ1-5	CASSFTGTSNQPQHF	TGTGCCAGCAGCTTTACCGGGACATCCAATCAGCCCCAGCATTTT
TRBD1	TRBV18	-	TRBJ2-2	CASTLDRGDTGELFF	TGTGCCAGCACCCTAGACAGGGGCGACACCGGGGAGCTGTTTTTT
-	TRBV5-4	-	TRBJ2-3	CASSLDTTDTQYF	TGTGCCAGCAGCTTGGACACCACAGATACGCAGTATTTT
TRBD1	TRBV29-1	-	TRBJ2-7	CSVSYSGGEQYF	TGCAGCGTTTCGTATTCAGGGGGCGAGCAGTACTTC
TRBD1	TRBV18	-	TRBJ1-5	CASSPGTGAVMGQPQHF	TGTGCCAGCTCCCCCGGGACAGGGGCAGTGATGGGTCAGCCCCAGCATTTT
TRBD2	TRBV11-2	-	TRBJ2-7	CASSSDERENAYEQYF	TGTGCCAGCAGCTCAGATGAGCGGGAGAACGCCTACGAGCAGTACTTC
TRBD1	TRBV4-2	-	TRBJ2-5	CASSRQGDQGETQYF	TGTGCCAGCAGCCGACAGGGGGATCAAGGAGAGACCCAGTACTTC
-	TRBV7-2	few	TRBJ2-1	CASSLDVVTNEQFF	TGTGCCAGCAGCTTAGACGTTGTAACCAATGAGCAGTTCTTC
-	TRBV28	-	TRBJ2-7	CASAGYPERQYF	TGTGCCAGCGCAGGTTATCCAGAGCGGCAGTACTTC
TRBD1	TRBV14	-	TRBJ2-2	CASSHKRQGYTGELFF	TGTGCCAGCAGCCACAAACGACAGGGATACACCGGGGAGCTGTTTTTT
-	TRBV7-2	-	TRBJ1-2	CASSLWADYGYTF	TGTGCCAGCAGCTTATGGGCAGACTATGGCTACACCTTC
TRBD2	TRBV4-1	-	TRBJ2-1	CASSRGGLAGLGNEQFF	TGCGCCAGCAGCCGGGGGGGACTAGCGGGATTGGGCAATGAGCAGTTCTTC
-	TRBV5-6	-	TRBJ1-3	CASSLYSSSSGNTIYF	TGTGCCAGCAGCTTATATTCTTCAAGCTCTGGAAACACCATATATTTT
-	TRBV5-4	-	TRBJ2-1	CASSLESRGVVYEQFF	TGTGCCAGCAGCTTGGAGTCCAGGGGGGTCGTCTATGAGCAGTTCTTC
TRBD2	TRBV7-2	-	TRBJ2-3	CASSLAGVADTQYF	TGTGCCAGCAGCCTAGCGGGAGTCGCAGATACGCAGTATTTT
-	TRBV19	-	TRBJ1-2	CASSTGGGDYGYTF	TGTGCCAGTAGTACAGGCGGGGGTGACTATGGCTACACCTTC